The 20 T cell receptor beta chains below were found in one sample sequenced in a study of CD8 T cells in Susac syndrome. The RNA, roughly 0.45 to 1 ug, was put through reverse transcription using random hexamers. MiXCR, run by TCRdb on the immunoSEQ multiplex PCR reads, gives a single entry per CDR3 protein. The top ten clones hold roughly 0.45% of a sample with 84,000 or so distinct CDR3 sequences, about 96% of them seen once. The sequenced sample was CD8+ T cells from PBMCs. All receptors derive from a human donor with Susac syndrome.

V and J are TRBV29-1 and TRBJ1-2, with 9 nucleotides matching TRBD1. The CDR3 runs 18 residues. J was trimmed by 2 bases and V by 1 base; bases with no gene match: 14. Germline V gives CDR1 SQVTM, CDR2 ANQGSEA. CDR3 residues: CSVEAPGGQGSGNYGYTF. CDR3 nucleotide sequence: TGCAGCGTTGAAGCCCCGGGGGGACAGGGCAGCGGAAACTATGGCTACACCTTC. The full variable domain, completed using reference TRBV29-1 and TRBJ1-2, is SAVISQKPSRDICQRGTSLTIQCQVDSQVTMMFWYRQQPGQSLTLIATANQGSEATYESGFVIDKFPISRPNLTFSTLTVSNMSPEDSSIYLCSVEAPGGQGSGNYGYTFGSGTRLTVV.

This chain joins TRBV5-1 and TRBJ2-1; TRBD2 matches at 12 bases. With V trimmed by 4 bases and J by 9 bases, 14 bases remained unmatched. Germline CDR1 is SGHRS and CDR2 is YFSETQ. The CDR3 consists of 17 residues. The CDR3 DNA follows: TGCGCCAGCAGCCTGTTGGGGGGACTAGCGGGTAAGAGTGAGCAGTTCTTC. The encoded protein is CASSLLGGLAGKSEQFF. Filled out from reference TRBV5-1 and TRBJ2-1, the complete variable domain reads KAGVTQTPRYLIKTRGQQVTLSCSPISGHRSVSWYQQTPGQGLQFLFEYFSETQRNKGNFPGRFSGRQFSNSRSEMNVSTLELGDSALYLCASSLLGGLAGKSEQFFGPGTRLTVL.

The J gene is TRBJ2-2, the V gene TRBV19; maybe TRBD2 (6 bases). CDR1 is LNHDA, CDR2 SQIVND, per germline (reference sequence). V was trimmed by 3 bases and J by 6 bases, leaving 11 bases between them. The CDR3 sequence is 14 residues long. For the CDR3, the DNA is TGTGCCAGTAGTATGGCCGGGAGTGCCGGGGAGCTGTTTTTT. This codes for CASSMAGSAGELFF.

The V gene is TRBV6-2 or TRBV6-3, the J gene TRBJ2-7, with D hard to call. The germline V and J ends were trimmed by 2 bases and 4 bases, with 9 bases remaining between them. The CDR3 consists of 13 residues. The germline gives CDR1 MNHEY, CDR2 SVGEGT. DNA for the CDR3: TGTGCCAGCAGTTACCCAAATGGGTACGAGCAGTACGTC. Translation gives CASSYPNGYEQYV.

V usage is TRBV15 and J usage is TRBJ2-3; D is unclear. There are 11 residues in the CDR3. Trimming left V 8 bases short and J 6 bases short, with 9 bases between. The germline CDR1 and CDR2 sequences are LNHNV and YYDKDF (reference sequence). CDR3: CATAVGDTQYF. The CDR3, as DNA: TGTGCCACCGCCGTCGGGGATACGCAGTATTTT.

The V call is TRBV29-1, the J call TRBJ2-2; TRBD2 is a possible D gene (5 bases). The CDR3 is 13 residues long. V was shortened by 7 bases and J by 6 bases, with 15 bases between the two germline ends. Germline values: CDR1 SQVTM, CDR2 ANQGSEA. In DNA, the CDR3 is TGCAGCGCTCGGACTCATAAACCCGGGGAGCTGTTTTTT. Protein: CSARTHKPGELFF.

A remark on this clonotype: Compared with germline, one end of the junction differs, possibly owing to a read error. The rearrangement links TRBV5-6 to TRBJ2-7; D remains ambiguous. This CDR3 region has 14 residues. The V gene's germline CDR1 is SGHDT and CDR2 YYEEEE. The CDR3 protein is CASRLAAGSYEQYF. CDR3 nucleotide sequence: TGTGCCAGCAGGTTGGCGGCCGGATCCTACGAGCAGTACTTC.

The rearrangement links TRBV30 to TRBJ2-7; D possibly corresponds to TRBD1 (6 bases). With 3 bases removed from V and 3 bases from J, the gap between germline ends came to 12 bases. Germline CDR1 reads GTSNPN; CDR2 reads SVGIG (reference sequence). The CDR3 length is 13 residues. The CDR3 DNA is TGTGCCTGGAGCTGGACAGCAGGCTACGAGCAGTACTTC. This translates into CAWSWTAGYEQYF.

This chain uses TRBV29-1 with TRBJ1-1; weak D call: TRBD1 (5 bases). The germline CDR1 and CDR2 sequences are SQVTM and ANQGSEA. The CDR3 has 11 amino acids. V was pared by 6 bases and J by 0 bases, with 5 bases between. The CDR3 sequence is CSVGVNTEAFF. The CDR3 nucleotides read TGCAGCGTGGGGGTGAACACTGAAGCTTTCTTT.

CDR3 coding DNA: TGTGCCAGCAAATTCGAGGGTTCCGGGGCCAACGTCCTGACTTTC. Residues: CASKFEGSGANVLTF. The gene calls are TRBV28 and TRBJ2-6, with a tentative D call TRBD2 (5 bases). Germline assignment: CDR1 MDHEN and CDR2 SYDVKM. Trimming took 7 bases from V and 4 from J, leaving 14 bases between them. The CDR3 length is 15 residues.

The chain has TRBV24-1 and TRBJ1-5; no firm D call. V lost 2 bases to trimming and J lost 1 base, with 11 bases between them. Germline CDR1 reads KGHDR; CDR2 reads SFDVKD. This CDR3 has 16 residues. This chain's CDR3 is CATSDSEGWSNQPQHF. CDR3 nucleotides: TGTGCCACCAGTGATTCCGAGGGATGGAGCAATCAGCCCCAGCATTTT.

For the CDR3, the DNA is TGTGCCAGCAGTGCGGGACAGTCCTACGAGCAGTACTTC. Amino acids: CASSAGQSYEQYF. The chain is built from TRBV13 and TRBJ2-7, with D perhaps TRBD1 (7 bases). V was pared by 6 bases and J by 1 base, with 10 bases between. The length of the CDR3 is 13 residues. CDR1 and CDR2 (germline): PRHDT, FYEKMQ (reference sequence).

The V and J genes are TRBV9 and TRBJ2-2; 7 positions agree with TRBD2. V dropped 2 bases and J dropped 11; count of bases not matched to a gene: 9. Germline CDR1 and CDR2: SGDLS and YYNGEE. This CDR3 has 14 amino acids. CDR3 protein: CASSVELANGELFF. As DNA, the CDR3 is TGTGCCAGCAGCGTCGAACTAGCGAACGGCGAGCTGTTTTTT.

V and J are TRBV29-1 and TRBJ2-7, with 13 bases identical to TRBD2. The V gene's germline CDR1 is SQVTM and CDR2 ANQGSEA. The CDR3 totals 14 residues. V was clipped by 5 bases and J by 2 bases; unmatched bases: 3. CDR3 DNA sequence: TGCAGCGTTTCCGGGACTAGCGGGACCTACGAGCAGTACTTC. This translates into CSVSGTSGTYEQYF.

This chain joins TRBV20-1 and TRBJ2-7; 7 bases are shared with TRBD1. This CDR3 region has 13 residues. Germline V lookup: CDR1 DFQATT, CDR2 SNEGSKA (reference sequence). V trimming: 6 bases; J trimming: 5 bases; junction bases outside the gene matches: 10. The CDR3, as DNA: TGCAGTGCCATGCCGGGACAGATCCACGAGCAGTACTTC. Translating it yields CSAMPGQIHEQYF.

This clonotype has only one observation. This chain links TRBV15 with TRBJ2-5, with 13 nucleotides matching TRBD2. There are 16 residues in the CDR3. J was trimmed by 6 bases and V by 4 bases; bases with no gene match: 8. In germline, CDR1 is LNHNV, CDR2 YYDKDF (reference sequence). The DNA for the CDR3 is TGTGCCACCAGCAAAGCGACTAGCGGGGGGAGGAAGACCCAGTACTTC. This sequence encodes CATSKATSGGRKTQYF.

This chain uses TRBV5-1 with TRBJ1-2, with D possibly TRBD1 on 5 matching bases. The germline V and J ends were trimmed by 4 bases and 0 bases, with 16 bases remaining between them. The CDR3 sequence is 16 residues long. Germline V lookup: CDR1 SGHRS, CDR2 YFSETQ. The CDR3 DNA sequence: TGCGCCAGCAGCCCCACCGGGGGGGGAGCTAACTATGGCTACACCTTC. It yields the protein CASSPTGGGANYGYTF.

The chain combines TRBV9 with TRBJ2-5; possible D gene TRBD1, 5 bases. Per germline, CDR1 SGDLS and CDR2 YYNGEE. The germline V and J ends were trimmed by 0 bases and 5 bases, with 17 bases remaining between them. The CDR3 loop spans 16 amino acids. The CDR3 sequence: CASSVEGRTAGETQYF. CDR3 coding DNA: TGTGCCAGCAGCGTAGAGGGCAGAACGGCAGGGGAGACCCAGTACTTC.

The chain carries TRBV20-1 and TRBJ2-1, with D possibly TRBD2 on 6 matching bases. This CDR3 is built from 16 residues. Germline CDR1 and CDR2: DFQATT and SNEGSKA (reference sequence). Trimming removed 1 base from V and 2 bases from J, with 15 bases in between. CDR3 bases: TGCAGTGCTAGAGGGAGGTGGCCTAGCGCCTACAATGAGCAGTTCTTC. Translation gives CSARGRWPSAYNEQFF.

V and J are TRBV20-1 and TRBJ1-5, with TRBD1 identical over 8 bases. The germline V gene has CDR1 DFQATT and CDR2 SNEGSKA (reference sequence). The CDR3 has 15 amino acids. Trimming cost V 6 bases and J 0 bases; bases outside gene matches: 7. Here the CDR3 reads CSAHGTGDSNQPQHF. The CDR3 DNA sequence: TGCAGTGCCCACGGGACAGGCGATAGCAATCAGCCCCAGCATTTT.